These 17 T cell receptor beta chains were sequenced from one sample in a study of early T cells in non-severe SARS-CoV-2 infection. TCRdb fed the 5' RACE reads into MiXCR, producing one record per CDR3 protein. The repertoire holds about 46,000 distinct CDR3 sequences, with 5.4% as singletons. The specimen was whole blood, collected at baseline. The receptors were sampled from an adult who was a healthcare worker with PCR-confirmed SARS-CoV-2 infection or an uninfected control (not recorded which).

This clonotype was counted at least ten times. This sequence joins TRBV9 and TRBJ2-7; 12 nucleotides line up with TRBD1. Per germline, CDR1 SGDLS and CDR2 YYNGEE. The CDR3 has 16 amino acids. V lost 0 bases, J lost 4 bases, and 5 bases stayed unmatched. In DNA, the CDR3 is TGTGCCAGCAGCGTAGGAGCGGGACAGGGGGCTTACGAGCAGTACTTC. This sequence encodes CASSVGAGQGAYEQYF.

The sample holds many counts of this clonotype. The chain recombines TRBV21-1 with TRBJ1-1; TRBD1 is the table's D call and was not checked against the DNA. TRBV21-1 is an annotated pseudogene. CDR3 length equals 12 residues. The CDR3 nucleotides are TGTGCCAGCAGCGAAGGGGGGGCTGAAGCTTTCTTT. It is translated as CASSEGGAEAFF.

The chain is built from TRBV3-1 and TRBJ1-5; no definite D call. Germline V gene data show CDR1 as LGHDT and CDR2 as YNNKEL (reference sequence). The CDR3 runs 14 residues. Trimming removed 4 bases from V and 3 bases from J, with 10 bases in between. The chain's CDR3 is CASSRGNYNQPQHF. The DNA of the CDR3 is TGTGCCAGCAGCCGAGGGAATTACAATCAGCCCCAGCATTTT.

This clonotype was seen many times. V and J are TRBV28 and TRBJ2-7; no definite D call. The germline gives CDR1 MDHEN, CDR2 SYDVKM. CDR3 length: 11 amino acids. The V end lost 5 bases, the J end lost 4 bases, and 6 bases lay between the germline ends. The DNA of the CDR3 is TGTGCCAGCAGTCTCCAGTACGAGCAGTACTTC. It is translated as CASSLQYEQYF.

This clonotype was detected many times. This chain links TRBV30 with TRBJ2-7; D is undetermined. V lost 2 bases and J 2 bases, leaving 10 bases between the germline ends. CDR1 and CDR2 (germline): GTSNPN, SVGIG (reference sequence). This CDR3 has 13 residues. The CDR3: CAWSPYPTYEQYF. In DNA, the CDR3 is TGTGCCTGGAGTCCATACCCGACCTACGAGCAGTACTTC.

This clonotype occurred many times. The CDR3 here is CASSESSQETQYF. The CDR3 DNA reads TGCGCCAGCAGTGAGTCTTCTCAAGAGACCCAGTACTTC. The chain employs TRBV10-1 and TRBJ2-5; D not resolved. The CDR3 loop spans 13 amino acids. The germline V gene has CDR1 WNHNN and CDR2 SYGVQD (reference sequence). The V end was cut by 0 bases, the J end by 2 bases, with 4 bases between.

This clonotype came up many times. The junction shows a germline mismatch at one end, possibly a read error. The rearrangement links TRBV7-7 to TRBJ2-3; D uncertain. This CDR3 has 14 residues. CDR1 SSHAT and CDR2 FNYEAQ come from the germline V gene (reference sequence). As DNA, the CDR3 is TGTGCTAGCAGCTACTCACGGACCACAGATACGCAGTATTTT. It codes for CASSYSRTTDTQYF.

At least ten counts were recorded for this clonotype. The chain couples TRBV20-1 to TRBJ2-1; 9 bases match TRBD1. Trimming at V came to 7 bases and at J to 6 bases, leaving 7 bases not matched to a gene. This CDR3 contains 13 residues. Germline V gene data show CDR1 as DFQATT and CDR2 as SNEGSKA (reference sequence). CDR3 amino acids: CSVWTGAGNEQFF. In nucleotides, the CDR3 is TGCAGTGTCTGGACAGGGGCTGGCAATGAGCAGTTCTTC.

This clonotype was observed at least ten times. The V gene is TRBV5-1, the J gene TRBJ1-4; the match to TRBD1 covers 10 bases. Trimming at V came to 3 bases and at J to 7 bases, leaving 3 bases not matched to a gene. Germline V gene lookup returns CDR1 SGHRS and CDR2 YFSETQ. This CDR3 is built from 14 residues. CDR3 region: CASSSGTGVEKLFF. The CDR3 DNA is TGCGCCAGCAGCTCCGGGACAGGGGTTGAAAAACTGTTTTTT.

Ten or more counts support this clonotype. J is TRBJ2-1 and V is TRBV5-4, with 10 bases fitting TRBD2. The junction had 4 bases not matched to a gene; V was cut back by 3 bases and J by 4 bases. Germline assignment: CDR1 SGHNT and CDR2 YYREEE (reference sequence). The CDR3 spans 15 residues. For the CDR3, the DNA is TGTGCCAGCAGCTCGGGACTAGCGCAGTACAATGAGCAGTTCTTC. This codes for CASSSGLAQYNEQFF.

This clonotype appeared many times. The CDR3 here is CASSSGDGERNSPLHF. The CDR3 DNA sequence: TGTGCCAGCAGTTCCGGGGACGGTGAACGGAATTCACCCCTCCACTTT. V and J are TRBV6-6 and TRBJ1-6, with D possibly TRBD1 on 5 matching bases. Germline lookup yields CDR1 MNHNY and CDR2 SVGAGI (reference sequence). The ends were cut back, 4 bases at V and 7 bases at J, with 17 bases in the middle. The CDR3 extends over 16 amino acids.

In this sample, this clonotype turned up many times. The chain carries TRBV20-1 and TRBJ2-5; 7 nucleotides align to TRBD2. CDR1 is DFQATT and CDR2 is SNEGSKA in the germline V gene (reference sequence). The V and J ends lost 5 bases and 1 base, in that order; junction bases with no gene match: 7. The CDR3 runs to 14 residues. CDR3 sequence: CSAPKLALQETQYF. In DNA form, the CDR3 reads TGCAGTGCTCCGAAACTAGCGCTCCAAGAGACCCAGTACTTC.

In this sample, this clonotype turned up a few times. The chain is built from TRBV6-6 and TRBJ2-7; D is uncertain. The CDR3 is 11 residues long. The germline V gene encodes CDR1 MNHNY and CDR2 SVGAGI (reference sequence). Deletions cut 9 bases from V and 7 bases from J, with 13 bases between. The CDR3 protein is CASNHKGEQYF. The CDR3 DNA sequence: TGTGCCAGTAACCACAAGGGTGAGCAGTACTTC.

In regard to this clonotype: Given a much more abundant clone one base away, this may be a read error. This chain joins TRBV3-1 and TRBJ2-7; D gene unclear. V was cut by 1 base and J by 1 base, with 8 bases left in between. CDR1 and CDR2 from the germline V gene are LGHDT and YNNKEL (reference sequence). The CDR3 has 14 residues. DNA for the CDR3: TGTGCCAGCAGCCAAGGGGGAAGATCCTACGAGCAGTACTTC. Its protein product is CASSQGGRSYEQYF.

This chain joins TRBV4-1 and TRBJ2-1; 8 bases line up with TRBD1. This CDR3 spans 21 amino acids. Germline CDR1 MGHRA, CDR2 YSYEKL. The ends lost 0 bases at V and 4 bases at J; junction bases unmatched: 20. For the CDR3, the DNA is TGCGCCAGCAGCCAAGATCAGTGGGACAGGCGTTTCCTGGGAACTTACAATGAGCAGTTCTTC. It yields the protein CASSQDQWDRRFLGTYNEQFF.

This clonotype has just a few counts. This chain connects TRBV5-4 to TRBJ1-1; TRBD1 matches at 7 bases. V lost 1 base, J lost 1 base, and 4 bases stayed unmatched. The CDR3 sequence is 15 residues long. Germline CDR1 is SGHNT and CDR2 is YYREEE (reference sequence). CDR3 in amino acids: CASSLPGGRNTEAFF. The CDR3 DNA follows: TGTGCCAGCAGCTTGCCAGGGGGAAGGAACACTGAAGCTTTCTTT.

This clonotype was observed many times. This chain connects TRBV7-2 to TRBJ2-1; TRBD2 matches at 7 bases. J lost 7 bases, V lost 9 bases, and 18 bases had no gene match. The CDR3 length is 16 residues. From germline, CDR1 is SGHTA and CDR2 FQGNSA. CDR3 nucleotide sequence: TGTGCCAGTACCCCGTTAGGCGGGAGACCGCTGAATGAGCAGTTCTTC. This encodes CASTPLGGRPLNEQFF.